Below, 3 T cell receptor beta chains from the same sample are listed, as sequenced in a study of T cells in Graves' hyperthyroidism and ophthalmopathy. Regions amplified from RNA transcripts were the TCR beta CDR3 regions. The HTBI primer set was used in a first-round RT-PCR of the TCR CDR3. TCRdb passed the multiplex PCR reads through MiXCR, listing each CDR3 protein once. The sample records about 52,000 distinct CDR3 sequences, under 50% being singletons. Sequenced material: blood. These receptor sequences come from a woman in her forties or fifties with Graves' ophthalmopathy.

Regarding this clonotype: Germline is not matched at one junction end, which may reflect a read error. V gene TRBV10-3 combines with J gene TRBJ2-1; 12 bases line up with TRBD2. CDR1 is ENHRY, CDR2 SYGVKD, per germline. This CDR3 contains 15 residues. The CDR3 DNA follows: TGCGCCATCAGTGGACTAGCGGGAACAAGTAATGAGCAGTTCTTC. Protein product: CAISGLAGTSNEQFF.

This clonotype was counted ten times or more. J is TRBJ2-1 and V is TRBV20-1, with D perhaps matching TRBD1 or TRBD2 (6 bases each). Per germline, CDR1 DFQATT and CDR2 SNEGSKA (reference sequence). Trimming stripped 3 bases from V and 6 bases from J, with 33 bases between. CDR3 length equals 20 residues. The CDR3 DNA follows: TGCAGTGCTAGTGCCTCCGGAGGGGGACCTCACCCGAGGCCATTCAATGAGCAGTTCTTC. It codes for CSASASGGGPHPRPFNEQFF.

The chain has TRBV2 and TRBJ2-3, with D maybe TRBD1 (6 bases). The length of the CDR3 is 14 residues. V was trimmed by 10 bases and J by 2 bases, leaving 16 bases between them. Germline CDR1 is SNHLY and CDR2 is FYNNEI. The CDR3 DNA reads TGTGCCACTCTGTCGGGACAACTCACAGATACGCAGTATTTT. It codes for CATLSGQLTDTQYF.